This T cell receptor (beta chain) comes out of a study of radiotherapy plus CTLA-4 blockade in lung cancer. Study background: The study recorded objective responses in less than 20% of patients and disease control in approximately 31%.

As regards this clone: Antigen: not known.

This CDR3 is 15 amino acids long. V trimming: 6 bases; J trimming: 7 bases; junction bases outside the gene matches: 10. CDR1 is MNHEY, CDR2 SVGAGI, per germline. Overall study results and limits: Blood-borne expansion of tumor-derived TCR clones followed radiotherapy plus ipilimumab. According to reports, early shifts in blood T cell clones, alongside interferon-beta, forecast response most accurately.

TCRdb's table, derived via immunoSEQ multiplex PCR, lists solely in-frame clones and lacks some. This sample yields roughly 50,000 clones, of which roughly 84% are seen a single time; less than 9.5% belongs to the top ten. The V and J genes are TRBV6-5 and TRBJ2-1; 9 positions agree with TRBD2. This clonotype was obtained from a human donor with non-small cell lung cancer whose response to radiotherapy plus ipilimumab could not be evaluated. Sequences were derived from peripheral blood, sampled from a patient treated with radiotherapy plus ipilimumab. The CDR3 nucleotides read TGTGCCAGCAGGATTAGCGGGAGCTCGGGGAATGAGCAGTTCTTC. As protein: CASRISGSSGNEQFF.